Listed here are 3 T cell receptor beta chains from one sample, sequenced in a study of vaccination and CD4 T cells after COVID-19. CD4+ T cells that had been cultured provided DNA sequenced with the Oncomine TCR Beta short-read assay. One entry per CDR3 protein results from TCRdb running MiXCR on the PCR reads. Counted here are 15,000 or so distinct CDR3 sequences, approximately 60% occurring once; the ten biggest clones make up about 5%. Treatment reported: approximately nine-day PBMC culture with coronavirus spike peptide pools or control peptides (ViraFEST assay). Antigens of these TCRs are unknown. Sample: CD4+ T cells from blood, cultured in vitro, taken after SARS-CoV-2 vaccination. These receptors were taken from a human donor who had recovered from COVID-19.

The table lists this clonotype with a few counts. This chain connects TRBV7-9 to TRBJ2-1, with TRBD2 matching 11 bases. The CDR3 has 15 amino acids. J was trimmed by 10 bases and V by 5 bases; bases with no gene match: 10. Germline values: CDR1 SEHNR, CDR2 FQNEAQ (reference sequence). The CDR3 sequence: CASSPLAGGPQEQFF. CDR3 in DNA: TGTGCCAGCAGCCCCTTAGCGGGAGGGCCACAAGAGCAGTTCTTC.

The CDR3 reads CATSRRTSGSEQYF. The CDR3 nucleotides read TGTGCCACCAGCAGACGGACTAGCGGGAGCGAGCAGTACTTC. The chain combines TRBV15 with TRBJ2-7; 13 nucleotides line up with TRBD2. The CDR3 is 14 amino acids. CDR1 is LNHNV and CDR2 is YYDKDF in the germline V gene (reference sequence). After removal of 2 bases from V and 6 bases from J, the junction contained 1 base not matched to a gene.

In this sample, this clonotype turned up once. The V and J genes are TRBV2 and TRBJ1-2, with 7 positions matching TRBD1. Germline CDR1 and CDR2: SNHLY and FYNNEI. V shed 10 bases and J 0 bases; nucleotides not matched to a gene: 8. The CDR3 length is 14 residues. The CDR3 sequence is CANSGQVANYGYTF. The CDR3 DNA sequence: TGTGCCAACAGCGGACAGGTAGCTAACTATGGCTACACCTTC.